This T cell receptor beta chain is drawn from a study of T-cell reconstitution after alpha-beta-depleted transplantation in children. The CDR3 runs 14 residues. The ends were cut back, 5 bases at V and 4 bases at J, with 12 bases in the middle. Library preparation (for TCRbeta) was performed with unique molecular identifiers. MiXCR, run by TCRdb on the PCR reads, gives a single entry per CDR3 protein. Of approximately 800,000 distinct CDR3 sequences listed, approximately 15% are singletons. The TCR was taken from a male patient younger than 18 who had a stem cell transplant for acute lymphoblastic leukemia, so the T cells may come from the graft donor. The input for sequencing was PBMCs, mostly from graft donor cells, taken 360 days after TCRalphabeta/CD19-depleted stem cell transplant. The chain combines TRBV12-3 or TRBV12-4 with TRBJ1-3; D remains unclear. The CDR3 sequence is CASSPLLQGNTIYF. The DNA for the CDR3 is TGTGCCAGCAGTCCCCTCCTACAAGGAAACACCATATATTTT.